This T cell receptor (beta chain) was sequenced during a study of T cell changes during pregnancy in multiple sclerosis. V dropped 3 bases and J dropped 2 bases, with 17 bases sitting between them. This CDR3 spans 16 amino acids. Per germline, CDR1 MGHDK and CDR2 SYGVNS. This clone has a single count. Profiled with immunoSEQ multiplex PCR; TCRdb holds only in-frame clones, not every one. The sample has about 89,000 clones; roughly 93% are singletons. This material consisted of peripheral blood, taken in the third trimester of pregnancy. The chain is built from TRBV25-1 and TRBJ2-7, with D perhaps TRBD1 (8 bases). The sequence came from a female donor with multiple sclerosis, enrolled in a pregnancy study. The CDR3 loop reads CASSDDRQGTTYEQYF. Written as DNA, the CDR3 is TGTGCCAGCAGTGACGATAGACAGGGGACTACCTACGAGCAGTACTTC.